The source of this TCR beta chain is a study of Ad26.COV2.S vaccination and SARS-CoV-2 variants. The CDR3 extends over 13 amino acids. The V gene's germline CDR1 is SGHTA and CDR2 FQGTGA. Regarding this clone: The junction and the germline gene differ at one end; a read error may be behind it.

Clones were sequenced by immunoSEQ multiplex PCR, and TCRdb holds only the in-frame ones, with some missing. The data hold around 370,000 clones, with about 90% observed a single time. This specimen consisted of peripheral blood, obtained after recovery from COVID-19. The receptor was isolated from a human donor who had recovered from COVID-19. The V and J genes are TRBV7-3 and TRBJ1-6; D unresolved. The CDR3 DNA sequence: TGTGCCAGCAGCTTAGGAGGATATTCATCCCTCCACTTT. As protein: CASSLGGYSSLHF.